The clone carrying this T cell receptor beta chain was seen repeatedly, ten times or more. The CDR3 covers 16 residues. The germline CDR1 and CDR2 sequences are SGHTA and FQGNSA. Trimming cost V 5 bases and J 10 bases; bases outside gene matches: 11. What was amplified from RNA transcripts were TCR beta CDR3 regions. First-round RT-PCR of the TCR CDR3 relied on the HTBI primer set. One entry per CDR3 protein, called by TCRdb with MiXCR from the multiplex PCR reads. Of 460,000 or so distinct CDR3 sequences listed, approximately 15% are singletons. This specimen belongs to a study of T cells in Graves' hyperthyroidism and ophthalmopathy. Overall study context: Specimen type is peripheral blood, collected at initial diagnosis prior to any treatment.

Sequencing was done on a sample of blood. This receptor was identified in a woman in her late teens or twenties with Graves' hyperthyroidism. The chain employs TRBV7-2 and TRBJ1-6; 10 bases map to TRBD1. The DNA of the CDR3 is TGTGCCAGCAGCCTCACCCCTCCGGGACAGGGGTCACCCCTCCACTTT. Translated: CASSLTPPGQGSPLHF.